Listed below are T cell receptor beta chains from one sample, sequenced in a study of T-cell reconstitution after alpha-beta-depleted transplantation in children. TCRdb reanalysed the PCR reads using MiXCR and keeps one entry per CDR3 protein. This table holds some 500,000 distinct CDR3 sequences, roughly 33% found once. Sample: PBMCs from the stem cell graft donor, taken from the stem cell graft. These receptors all stem from a human donor who donated a stem cell graft to a child with aplastic anemia. Both conserved end residues are part of each CDR3. Each record gives: V gene, J gene, clone size, D gene, CDR3 protein, CDR3 DNA. The D gene is left open where the match is weak. The size of a clone is reported for some rows only, either as once, few or many, or as a class for expanded clones.

TRBV11-2	TRBJ1-1	many	NA	CASSSTANTEAFF	TGTGCCAGCAGCTCGACAGCGAACACTGAAGCTTTCTTT
TRBV5-1	TRBJ2-3	NA	NA	CASSLDRTGPDTQYF	TGCGCCAGCAGCTTGGACAGAACAGGGCCAGATACGCAGTATTTT
TRBV12-3/TRBV12-4	TRBJ2-5	NA	NA	CASSTRKSSYQETQYF	TGTGCCAGCAGTACCCGGAAAAGCTCGTACCAAGAGACCCAGTACTTC
TRBV5-1	TRBJ2-1	many	TRBD2	CASSYLAGGSYNEQFF	TGCGCCAGCAGCTACCTAGCGGGAGGCTCCTACAATGAGCAGTTCTTC
TRBV19	TRBJ2-3	many	TRBD2	CASRSAGAGDTQYF	TGTGCCAGTAGAAGCGCGGGAGCGGGAGATACGCAGTATTTT
TRBV7-9	TRBJ1-2	few	NA	CASSLGQPGDYGYTF	TGTGCCAGCAGCTTGGGGCAGCCGGGAGACTATGGCTACACCTTC
TRBV7-2	TRBJ2-1	few	NA	CASSLVRFNEQFF	TGTGCCAGCAGCTTAGTGCGCTTCAATGAGCAGTTCTTC
TRBV7-2	TRBJ2-4	once	TRBD1	CASSPGQANFGNIQYF	TGTGCCAGCAGCCCCGGACAGGCGAATTTTGGTAACATTCAGTACTTC
TRBV20-1	TRBJ1-6	few	TRBD1	CSARSTHTGGPSPLHF	TGCAGTGCTAGATCAACCCACACAGGGGGCCCTTCACCCCTCCACTTT
TRBV28	TRBJ1-5	NA	NA	CASRPHVTGYNQPQHF	TGTGCCAGCAGGCCCCACGTAACAGGGTACAATCAGCCCCAGCATTTT
TRBV30	TRBJ1-2	NA	TRBD1	CAWRDTGGSGYTF	TGTGCCTGGAGAGACACAGGGGGAAGTGGCTACACCTTC
TRBV18	TRBJ2-1	NA	NA	CASSPLNSRNEQFF	TGTGCCAGCTCACCTTTGAACTCCCGCAATGAGCAGTTCTTC
TRBV12-3/TRBV12-4	TRBJ2-5	NA	NA	CASSFVSQETQYF	TGTGCCAGCAGCTTCGTCAGCCAGGAGACCCAGTACTTC
TRBV29-1	TRBJ2-3	many	NA	CSVGAGADTQYF	TGCAGCGTTGGGGCAGGAGCTGATACGCAGTATTTT
TRBV12-5	TRBJ2-7	few	NA	CASGASSANSYEQYF	TGTGCTAGTGGTGCCTCTAGCGCCAACTCCTACGAGCAGTACTTC
TRBV6-1	TRBJ1-4	few	NA	CASSRRTATNEKLFF	TGTGCCAGCAGTAGGCGGACAGCAACTAATGAAAAACTGTTTTTT
TRBV12-3/TRBV12-4	TRBJ1-5	NA	NA	CASSARTGGYQPQHF	TGTGCCAGCAGTGCCAGGACGGGTGGGTATCAGCCCCAGCATTTT
TRBV18	TRBJ2-3	NA	NA	CASFSTLGQDYITDTQYF	TGTGCCAGCTTTTCCACCCTGGGTCAGGACTACATCACAGATACGCAGTATTTT
TRBV28	TRBJ2-3	NA	TRBD2	CASSSSHPLLAGVGDTQYF	TGTGCCAGCAGTTCGTCTCACCCCCTCCTAGCGGGAGTTGGAGATACGCAGTATTTT
TRBV29-1	TRBJ2-7	few	TRBD2	CSVPYYSGSSYEQYF	TGCAGCGTTCCCTATTATAGCGGGAGCTCCTACGAGCAGTACTTC
TRBV4-1	TRBJ2-5	NA	NA	CASSQGRGAETAVETQYF	TGCGCCAGCAGCCAAGGCCGGGGAGCGGAGACCGCCGTGGAGACCCAGTACTTC
TRBV5-1	TRBJ1-2	few	NA	CASSPEGAYGYTF	TGCGCCAGCAGCCCGGAAGGTGCCTATGGCTACACCTTC
TRBV5-6	TRBJ2-1	many	TRBD1	CASSPRGPPGNEQFF	TGTGCCAGCAGCCCCAGGGGGCCTCCGGGGAATGAGCAGTTCTTC
TRBV4-3	TRBJ2-7	NA	NA	CASSQSWQALSRVYEQYF	TGCGCCAGCAGCCAATCTTGGCAGGCTTTGTCCAGGGTCTACGAGCAGTACTTC
TRBV7-9	TRBJ2-5	NA	TRBD1	CASSSDRGFVTQYF	TGTGCCAGCAGCTCGGACAGGGGTTTCGTGACCCAGTACTTC
TRBV20-1	TRBJ1-1	NA	NA	CSASREPALNTEAFF	TGCAGTGCTAGTCGGGAGCCAGCTCTGAACACTGAAGCTTTCTTT
TRBV18	TRBJ2-3	NA	NA	CASSPATTVGYF	TGTGCCAGCTCACCAGCAACAACAGTAGGATATTTT
TRBV29-1	TRBJ2-1	few	TRBD2	CSVLLSGTNNEQFF	TGCAGCGTCCTCCTTTCCGGGACTAACAATGAGCAGTTCTTC
TRBV7-9	TRBJ2-1	few	NA	CASSSGVSHYNEQFF	TGTGCCAGCAGCTCTGGGGTGAGCCATTACAATGAGCAGTTCTTC
TRBV7-2	TRBJ1-2	once	NA	CASSLGQGPLSYTF	TGTGCCAGCAGCTTAGGGCAGGGACCCTTGAGCTACACCTTC
TRBV10-3	TRBJ2-1	NA	TRBD2	CAISRGLAGNNEQFF	TGTGCCATCAGCCGGGGACTAGCGGGAAACAATGAGCAGTTCTTC
TRBV20-1	TRBJ2-1	NA	NA	CSAREEGRYNEQFF	TGCAGTGCTAGAGAGGAGGGGAGATACAATGAGCAGTTCTTC
TRBV6-1	TRBJ2-1	NA	NA	CASSDQNYNEQFF	TGTGCCAGCAGTGACCAAAACTACAATGAGCAGTTCTTC
TRBV28	TRBJ2-7	NA	TRBD2	CASSLTSGPYEQYF	TGTGCCAGCAGCCTTACTAGCGGACCCTACGAGCAGTACTTC
TRBV5-5	TRBJ2-5	many	NA	CASSLEFQETQYF	TGTGCCAGCAGCTTGGAATTTCAAGAGACCCAGTACTTC
TRBV20-1	TRBJ1-2	NA	NA	CSARTDGGYTF	TGCAGTGCTAGAACCGATGGAGGCTACACCTTC
TRBV5-8	TRBJ2-5	NA	TRBD2	CASSWGPWREGRETQYF	TGTGCCAGCAGTTGGGGGCCCTGGCGGGAGGGCCGAGAGACCCAGTACTTC
TRBV4-1	TRBJ2-2	few	TRBD2	CASSQEGLAGGGGELFF	TGCGCCAGCAGCCAAGAAGGGCTAGCGGGAGGAGGTGGGGAGCTGTTTTTT
TRBV20-1	TRBJ2-7	NA	TRBD1	CSASGTGASYEQYF	TGCAGTGCTAGCGGGACAGGAGCCTCCTACGAGCAGTACTTC
TRBV9	TRBJ2-3	NA	TRBD2	CASSGASGRGTDTQYF	TGTGCCAGCAGCGGAGCTAGCGGGAGGGGCACAGATACGCAGTATTTT
TRBV28	TRBJ1-1	NA	NA	CASSFISNEAFF	TGTGCCAGCAGTTTTATATCAAATGAAGCTTTCTTT
TRBV13	TRBJ2-1	few	NA	CASSPTPGNTEQFF	TGTGCCAGCAGCCCTACCCCCGGGAACACTGAGCAGTTCTTC
TRBV28	TRBJ2-2	NA	NA	CASSLVQGWTGELFF	TGTGCCAGCAGTTTAGTCCAGGGGTGGACCGGGGAGCTGTTTTTT